Below are 16 T cell receptor beta chains sequenced from a single sample in a study of blood T cell repertoires in COVID-19. The table came from immunoSEQ multiplex PCR; TCRdb's copy has only in-frame clones and leaves some out. The sample lists approximately 270,000 clones, about 85% occurring once. The sequencing sample was made of peripheral blood. The source is a human donor with COVID-19, enrolled during active disease. The donor label of this sample is uncertain.

V is TRBV6-5 and J is TRBJ1-4; D is possibly TRBD1 (5 bases). Trimming cost V 0 bases and J 0 bases, with 8 bases left between them. The CDR3 length is 16 residues. Per germline, CDR1 MNHEY and CDR2 SVGAGI. The DNA of the CDR3 is TGTGCCAGCAGTTACTCAGGGGCAGCAACTAATGAAAAACTGTTTTTT. Residues: CASSYSGAATNEKLFF.

This clone was found a few times. The chain employs TRBV19 and TRBJ2-3; possible D gene TRBD2, 6 bases. Looked up from germline, CDR1 is LNHDA and CDR2 is SQIVND (reference sequence). The CDR3 runs 15 residues. The V and J ends lost 7 bases and 1 base respectively, with 15 bases between them. CDR3 in amino acids: CASTLGGVGTDTQYF. The CDR3 DNA is TGTGCCAGTACCCTTGGCGGGGTAGGCACAGATACGCAGTATTTT.

The chain combines TRBV11-3 with TRBJ2-1; possible D gene TRBD1, 5 bases. V lost 5 bases and J 4 bases, leaving 12 bases between the germline ends. Looked up from germline, CDR1 is SGHNT and CDR2 is YENEEA. The CDR3 is 14 amino acids. CDR3 loop: CASSQGQGYNEQFF. CDR3 sequence (DNA): TGTGCCAGCAGCCAAGGGCAGGGTTACAATGAGCAGTTCTTC.

The chain employs TRBV11-2 and TRBJ2-1; 15 nucleotides align to TRBD2. Trimming at V came to 7 bases and at J to 8 bases, leaving 12 bases not matched to a gene. Germline values: CDR1 SGHAT, CDR2 FQNNGV. CDR3 length: 17 amino acids. The CDR3 nucleotides are TGTGCCAGCACCCGAATGGGACTAGCGGGAGGTAGGGATGAGCAGTTCTTC. This sequence encodes CASTRMGLAGGRDEQFF.

This clone occurred a few times. V is TRBV5-1 and J is TRBJ2-7, with 10 bases lining up with TRBD1. Germline V gene data show CDR1 as SGHRS and CDR2 as YFSETQ. V was clipped by 4 bases and J by 5 bases; unmatched bases: 6. The CDR3 covers 14 residues. The CDR3 nucleotides are TGCGCCAGCAGCCTGGACAGGGGGAATAACGAGCAGTACTTC. Encoded protein: CASSLDRGNNEQYF. The variable domain in full, with the rest retrieved from reference TRBV5-1 and TRBJ2-7, is KAGVTQTPRYLIKTRGQQVTLSCSPISGHRSVSWYQQTPGQGLQFLFEYFSETQRNKGNFPGRFSGRQFSNSRSEMNVSTLELGDSALYLCASSLDRGNNEQYFGPGTRLTVT.

This chain connects TRBV18 to TRBJ2-3; tentative D call: TRBD2 (6 bases). CDR1 and CDR2 from the germline V gene are KGHSH and LQKENI. The CDR3 is 18 residues long. Trimming took 1 base from V and 6 from J, leaving 23 bases between them. The CDR3 DNA is TGTGCCAGCTCACCACGCCCAGCAGCGGGCGGAGACTCGGATACGCAGTATTTT. Translating gives CASSPRPAAGGDSDTQYF.

The rearrangement joins TRBV14 to TRBJ1-1; 8 positions match TRBD1. The CDR3 sequence is 14 residues long. V trimming: 4 bases; J trimming: 11 bases; junction bases outside the gene matches: 12. The V gene's germline CDR1 is SGHDN and CDR2 FVKESK. The DNA of the CDR3 is TGTGCCAGCAGCCCGCACCAGACAGGGGATGGTGCTTTCTTT. This sequence encodes CASSPHQTGDGAFF.

This clone occurred a few times. The chain has TRBV7-3 and TRBJ1-2, with TRBD1 identical over 7 bases. The V gene's germline CDR1 is SGHTA and CDR2 FQGTGA. V shed 5 bases and J 2 bases; nucleotides not matched to a gene: 2. This CDR3 contains 13 residues. The DNA for the CDR3 is TGTGCCAGCAGCAGGGACAGCAACTATGGCTACACCTTC. As protein: CASSRDSNYGYTF.

J is TRBJ1-3 and V is TRBV9; tentative D call: TRBD1 (6 bases). Trimming shortened V by 0 bases and J by 2 bases, and 9 bases separated the two germline ends. Germline V gene sequence: CDR1 SGDLS, CDR2 YYNGEE. This CDR3 is built from 15 residues. CDR3 sequence (DNA): TGTGCCAGCAGCGTAGGCCCAGGGGCTGGAAACACCATATATTTT. Encoded protein: CASSVGPGAGNTIYF.

In its sample, this clone was seen a few times. The genes are TRBV14 and TRBJ1-1, with a possible D match to TRBD1 (5 bases). The CDR3 covers 15 residues. V dropped 0 bases and J dropped 6 bases, with 14 bases sitting between them. Germline V gives CDR1 SGHDN, CDR2 FVKESK. Here the CDR3 DNA reads TGTGCCAGCAGCCAAGATGAAGGCTGGGACTCTGAAGCTTTCTTT. Translation gives CASSQDEGWDSEAFF.

This chain uses TRBV28 with TRBJ1-1; D uncertain. With 8 bases removed from V and 1 base from J, the gap between germline ends came to 11 bases. The CDR3 runs to 13 residues. Germline V CDR1 and CDR2: MDHEN, SYDVKM. The CDR3 sequence is CASRPPGNTEAFF. CDR3 nucleotides: TGTGCCAGCCGACCCCCAGGGAACACTGAAGCTTTCTTT.

The V and J genes are TRBV6-5 and TRBJ2-3; the match to TRBD1 covers 8 bases. After removal of 0 bases from V and 3 bases from J, the junction contained 2 bases not matched to a gene. The CDR3 runs to 15 residues. CDR1 MNHEY and CDR2 SVGAGI come from the germline V gene. This CDR3 reads CASSYSGQGTDTQYF. In nucleotides, the CDR3 is TGTGCCAGCAGTTACTCCGGACAGGGAACAGATACGCAGTATTTT.

The chain joins TRBV2 to TRBJ2-6; D gene unclear. The CDR3 runs to 16 residues. The germline CDR1 and CDR2 sequences are SNHLY and FYNNEI. Deletions cut 4 bases from V and 3 bases from J, with 13 bases between. Here the CDR3 reads CASSAGVLGGANVLTF. CDR3 bases: TGTGCCAGCAGTGCCGGAGTCCTTGGTGGGGCCAACGTCCTGACTTTC.

This clone has just one count. V is TRBV5-5 and J is TRBJ2-7; the D is unclear. This CDR3 contains 12 residues. Germline-derived CDR1 and CDR2 are SGHKS and YYEKEE (reference sequence). V was shortened by 0 bases and J by 4 bases, with 5 bases between the two germline ends. CDR3 sequence reads: CASSLELYEQYF. The CDR3 bases are TGTGCCAGCAGCTTGGAGCTATACGAGCAGTACTTC. Variable domain in full (rest from reference TRBV5-5 and TRBJ2-7): DAGVTQSPTHLIKTRGQQVTLRCSPISGHKSVSWYQQVLGQGPQFIFQYYEKEERGRGNFPDRFSARQFPNYSSELNVNALLLGDSALYLCASSLELYEQYFGPGTRLTVT.

The rearrangement links TRBV30 to TRBJ1-2, with D hard to call. Trimming left V 4 bases short and J 4 bases short, with 22 bases between. Germline values: CDR1 GTSNPN, CDR2 SVGIG (reference sequence). The CDR3 contains 16 residues. CDR3 amino acids: CAWTTRTAYLGYGYTF. The CDR3 nucleotides are TGTGCCTGGACCACAAGAACAGCCTACTTAGGCTATGGCTACACCTTC.

The chain couples TRBV9 to TRBJ2-5, with D maybe TRBD1 (5 bases). V lost 4 bases to trimming and J lost 0 bases, with 13 bases between them. The V gene's germline CDR1 is SGDLS and CDR2 YYNGEE. The length of the CDR3 is 15 residues. The CDR3 DNA follows: TGTGCCAGCAGCCCCCAGGGCAACTACCAAGAGACCCAGTACTTC. Translation: CASSPQGNYQETQYF.